The entry that follows covers one T cell receptor (beta chain) sequence. The data belong to a study of shared clonotypes between healthy human individuals. Repertoires were generated with immunoSEQ multiplex PCR, while TCRdb's copy carries only in-frame clones and drops some. The top ten hold about 0.39% of the sample, which has 2 million to 3 million clones, 93% seen once. CDR1 is ENHRY and CDR2 is SYGVKD in the germline V gene. CDR3 size: 12 residues. V was trimmed by 6 bases and J by 3 bases, leaving 5 bases between them. The specimen was naive CD4+ T cells from PBMCs. The subset is: CD45RA+ positively selected. The receptor was isolated from a man aged 18 to 29 in good health. Some clones in this sample may be carry-over from other donors' samples. The chain joins TRBV10-3 to TRBJ2-2, with unresolved D. CDR3: CAIRPDTGELFF. The CDR3 DNA reads as TGTGCCATCAGACCCGACACCGGGGAGCTGTTTTTT.